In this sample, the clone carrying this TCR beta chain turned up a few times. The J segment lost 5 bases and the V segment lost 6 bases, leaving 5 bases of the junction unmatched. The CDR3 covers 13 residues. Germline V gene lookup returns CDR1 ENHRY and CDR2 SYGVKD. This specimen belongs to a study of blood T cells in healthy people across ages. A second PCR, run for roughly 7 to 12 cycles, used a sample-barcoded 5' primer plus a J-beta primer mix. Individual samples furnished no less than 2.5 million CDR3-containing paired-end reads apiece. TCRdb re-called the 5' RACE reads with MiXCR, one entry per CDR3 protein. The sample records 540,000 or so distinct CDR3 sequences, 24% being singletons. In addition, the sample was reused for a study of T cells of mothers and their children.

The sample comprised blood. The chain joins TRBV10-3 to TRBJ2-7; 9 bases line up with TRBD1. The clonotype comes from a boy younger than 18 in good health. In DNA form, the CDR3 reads TGTGCCATCAGCCAGACAGGGGGAAACGAGCAGTACTTC. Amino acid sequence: CAISQTGGNEQYF.